The 21 T cell receptor beta chains given below trace back to one sample, sequenced in a study of blood T cell repertoires in COVID-19. Some clones are missing from TCRdb's copy, which holds only in-frame ones; the method was immunoSEQ multiplex PCR. The sample yields 200,000 or so clones, 80% to 90% seen once. Material for sequencing was peripheral blood. The origin of the receptors is a man aged 55-75 years with acute or convalescent COVID-19.

The chain carries TRBV5-1 and TRBJ1-1, with no clear D. V was trimmed by 0 bases and J by 9 bases, leaving 24 bases between them. CDR3 length: 17 amino acids. The germline V gene encodes CDR1 SGHRS and CDR2 YFSETQ. The CDR3 nucleotides read TGCGCCAGCAGCTTGGGATCCGTCACTACACCCGGGGAAAAAGCTTTCTTT. Translated: CASSLGSVTTPGEKAFF.

The chain combines TRBV19 with TRBJ2-7; 10 bases agree with TRBD2. The CDR3 extends over 14 amino acids. Looked up from germline, CDR1 is LNHDA and CDR2 is SQIVND (reference sequence). J lost 4 bases, V lost 3 bases, and 3 bases had no gene match. The CDR3 spells CASSMTSGRYEQYF. CDR3 bases: TGTGCCAGTAGTATGACTAGCGGGCGTTACGAGCAGTACTTC. Based on the CDR3 plus reference TRBV19 and TRBJ2-7, the full variable domain is DGGITQSPKYLFRKEGQNVTLSCEQNLNHDAMYWYRQDPGQGLRLIYYSQIVNDFQKGDIAEGYSVSREKKESFPLTVTSAQKNPTAFYLCASSMTSGRYEQYFGPGTRLTVT.

This clone was observed once. The V gene is TRBV27, the J gene TRBJ2-2; 13 nucleotides match TRBD2. The CDR3 is 17 residues long. The germline V gene encodes CDR1 MNHEY and CDR2 SMNVEV (reference sequence). The V and J ends lost 3 bases and 5 bases, in that order; junction bases with no gene match: 6. CDR3 residues: CASSFRTSGSWTGELFF. For the CDR3, the DNA is TGTGCCAGCAGTTTCCGGACTAGCGGGAGTTGGACCGGGGAGCTGTTTTTT.

The chain links TRBV14 to TRBJ1-6, with a possible D match to TRBD1 (6 bases). Germline V gene sequence: CDR1 SGHDN, CDR2 FVKESK. The CDR3 sequence is 13 residues long. Trimming shortened V by 1 base and J by 8 bases, and 6 bases separated the two germline ends. The CDR3 loop is CASSQGGHSPLHF. In nucleotides, the CDR3 is TGTGCCAGCAGCCAAGGGGGGCATTCACCCCTCCACTTT.

This clone was seen once. The V and J genes are TRBV3-1 (or the pseudogene TRBV3-2) and TRBJ2-7; tentative D call: TRBD2 (6 bases). Germline-derived CDR1 and CDR2 are LGHDT and YNNKEL (reference sequence). This CDR3 has 16 residues. V lost 2 bases, J lost 5 bases, and 19 bases lay in between. The CDR3 region is CASSQRRDGGSHEQYF. In nucleotides, the CDR3 is TGTGCCAGCAGCCAACGCCGGGACGGAGGGTCCCACGAGCAGTACTTC.

The gene calls are TRBV6-5 and TRBJ2-2, with TRBD2 identical over 9 bases. CDR1 and CDR2 from the germline V gene are MNHEY and SVGAGI. The CDR3 loop spans 15 amino acids. V lost 7 bases and J lost 4; bases outside the gene matches: 7. CDR3 sequence: CASTLAGVGTGELFF. CDR3 coding DNA: TGTGCCAGCACCTTAGCGGGAGTGGGCACCGGGGAGCTGTTTTTT.

The genes are TRBV7-2 and TRBJ2-1; 9 bases match TRBD2. V lost 1 base and J lost 6; bases outside the gene matches: 1. Germline V lookup: CDR1 SGHTA, CDR2 FQGNSA. The CDR3 contains 14 residues. DNA for the CDR3: TGTGCCAGCAGCTTAGGCGGGAGGGCCAATGAGCAGTTCTTC. Its translation: CASSLGGRANEQFF.

The J gene is TRBJ1-4, the V gene TRBV10-3; possible D gene TRBD1, 6 bases. The V gene's germline CDR1 is ENHRY and CDR2 SYGVKD. Trimming stripped 10 bases from V and 2 bases from J, with 8 bases between. This CDR3 contains 12 residues. DNA for the CDR3: TGTGCCACCGGACAGACTAATGAAAAACTGTTTTTT. Translating it yields CATGQTNEKLFF.

The rearrangement links TRBV24-1 to TRBJ1-2; D not resolved. The ends were cut back, 0 bases at V and 4 bases at J, with 8 bases in the middle. This CDR3 has 14 amino acids. Germline CDR1 KGHDR, CDR2 SFDVKD. The CDR3 region has the DNA TGTGCCACCAGTGATTTGCCAGAGGCCTATGGCTACACCTTC. It is translated as CATSDLPEAYGYTF.

V and J are TRBV7-2 and TRBJ2-3, with D maybe TRBD1 (5 bases). The CDR3 covers 13 residues. Germline CDR1 is SGHTA and CDR2 is FQGNSA. V lost 9 bases and J lost 2, with 12 bases in between. The CDR3, as DNA: TGTGCCAGTGGGGCAGGGTCCACAGATACGCAGTATTTT. This gives the protein CASGAGSTDTQYF.

The chain links TRBV11-2 to TRBJ1-1, with a tentative D call TRBD1 (5 bases). The ends were cut back, 1 base at V and 0 bases at J, with 12 bases in the middle. The CDR3 has 16 amino acids. In germline, CDR1 is SGHAT, CDR2 FQNNGV. CDR3 bases: TGTGCCAGCAGCTTAGTCTCAGGGATAATGAACACTGAAGCTTTCTTT. This translates into CASSLVSGIMNTEAFF.

The chain has TRBV4-2 and TRBJ2-3; TRBD2 matches at 8 bases. The CDR3 has 17 amino acids. J was trimmed by 3 bases and V by 5 bases; bases with no gene match: 13. Looked up from germline, CDR1 is LGHNA and CDR2 is YNFKEQ. CDR3 DNA: TGTGCCAGCAGCTTAGGGGGTGTCGGGAGGGGAACAGATACGCAGTATTTT. It codes for CASSLGGVGRGTDTQYF.

The chain has TRBV7-9 and TRBJ1-3; no clear D. The CDR3 runs to 13 residues. In germline, CDR1 is SEHNR, CDR2 FQNEAQ (reference sequence). V lost 6 bases and J 4 bases, leaving 10 bases between the germline ends. In nucleotides, the CDR3 is TGTGCCAGCAGGCCCATGGGCGGAAACACCATATATTTT. Translation: CASRPMGGNTIYF.

In this sample, this clone turned up once. This chain connects TRBV6-2 or TRBV6-3 to TRBJ2-5, with 7 bases matching TRBD2. CDR1 is MNHEY, CDR2 SVGEGT, per germline. This CDR3 comprises 14 residues. V was pared by 2 bases and J by 5 bases, with 5 bases of the junction left unmatched. CDR3 bases: TGTGCCAGCAGTTACCCGGGGAGGGTCGAGACCCAGTACTTC. Translating it yields CASSYPGRVETQYF.

The V and J genes are TRBV12-3 or TRBV12-4 and TRBJ2-5; maybe TRBD1 (6 bases). With 3 bases removed from V and 4 bases from J, the gap between germline ends came to 9 bases. The CDR3 is 13 amino acids. CDR3 in DNA: TGTGCCAGCAGTTTCCAAGGGGGAGAGACCCAGTACTTC. Translated, it gives CASSFQGGETQYF.

V usage is TRBV18 and J usage is TRBJ2-1, with 13 nucleotides matching TRBD2. The CDR3 totals 17 residues. V dropped 5 bases and J dropped 0; count of bases not matched to a gene: 4. CDR1 and CDR2 (germline): KGHSH, LQKENI. The CDR3 sequence is CASSYRTSGGSYNEQFF. Written as DNA, the CDR3 is TGTGCCAGCTCATACCGGACTAGCGGGGGCTCCTACAATGAGCAGTTCTTC. Full variable domain (rest looked up from reference TRBV18 and TRBJ2-1): NAGVMQNPRHLVRRRGQEARLRCSPMKGHSHVYWYRQLPEEGLKFMVYLQKENIIDESGMPKERFSAEFPKEGPSILRIQQVVRGDSAAYFCASSYRTSGGSYNEQFFGPGTRLTVL.

This chain uses TRBV5-4 with TRBJ2-1; possibly TRBD2 for D (6 bases). Germline V gives CDR1 SGHNT, CDR2 YYREEE (reference sequence). The CDR3 is made up of 17 amino acids. V lost 0 bases and J lost 0, with 13 bases in between. The CDR3 DNA reads TGTGCCAGCAGCTTGGACGTTGGCGGGACCTCCTACAATGAGCAGTTCTTC. Translating gives CASSLDVGGTSYNEQFF.

The count of this clone is one. The rearrangement uses TRBV6-5 and TRBJ1-3; perhaps TRBD1 as D (6 bases). The germline CDR1 and CDR2 sequences are MNHEY and SVGAGI. The CDR3 runs to 15 residues. V was cut by 4 bases and J by 3 bases, with 13 bases left in between. CDR3 DNA sequence: TGTGCCAGCAGTTGGGACACGGGAAGTGGAAACACCATATATTTT. It translates to CASSWDTGSGNTIYF.

This chain joins TRBV5-4 and TRBJ1-2, with TRBD1 identical over 8 bases. With 2 bases clipped from V and 5 bases from J, the junction kept 5 bases outside the gene matches. The germline V gene encodes CDR1 SGHNT and CDR2 YYREEE (reference sequence). The CDR3 has 14 amino acids. CDR3: CASSFRGQVYGYTF. The CDR3 bases are TGTGCCAGCAGCTTCAGGGGACAGGTTTATGGCTACACCTTC. Drawing the rest from reference TRBV5-4 and TRBJ1-2, the complete variable domain is ETGVTQSPTHLIKTRGQQVTLRCSSQSGHNTVSWYQQALGQGPQFIFQYYREEENGRGNFPPRFSGLQFPNYSSELNVNALELDDSALYLCASSFRGQVYGYTFGSGTRLTVV.

The gene calls are TRBV18 and TRBJ1-2, with 7 positions matching TRBD1. The CDR3 is 14 residues long. Trimming cost V 3 bases and J 4 bases; bases outside gene matches: 5. The germline gives CDR1 KGHSH, CDR2 LQKENI. The CDR3 nucleotides are TGTGCCAGCTCACCCGGACAGGAGACCTATGGCTACACCTTC. It is translated as CASSPGQETYGYTF.

The chain joins TRBV18 to TRBJ1-3; no definite D call. CDR3 size: 16 residues. The germline V and J ends were trimmed by 4 bases and 3 bases, with 16 bases remaining between them. Germline loops: CDR1 KGHSH, CDR2 LQKENI. As DNA, the CDR3 is TGTGCCAGCTCACTTCCGGGCGCGGGTGTTGGAAACACCATATATTTT. Amino acid sequence: CASSLPGAGVGNTIYF.